These 31 T cell receptor beta chains came from one sample sequenced in a study of shared clonotypes between healthy human individuals. Generated by immunoSEQ multiplex PCR, the TCRdb table keeps only in-frame clones and is missing some. The sample records 950,000 to 1,200,000 clones, 77% being singletons. Specimen: memory CD4+ T cells from PBMCs. Sample subset: CD45RA-negative fraction. Every receptor here comes from a young man in good health. Some clones in this sample may be carry-over from other donors' samples.

The chain couples TRBV27 to TRBJ2-7; 8 bases fit TRBD1. The CDR3 totals 15 residues. V gave up 6 bases and J gave up 0 bases; unmatched junction bases: 7. CDR1 and CDR2 from the germline V gene are MNHEY and SMNVEV (reference sequence). The CDR3 DNA sequence: TGTGCCAGCAGCCCGGGACAGGTTCTCTCCTACGAGCAGTACTTC. Encoded protein: CASSPGQVLSYEQYF.

The chain employs TRBV5-1 and TRBJ2-3, with 8 bases matching TRBD2. The germline V gene encodes CDR1 SGHRS and CDR2 YFSETQ. The CDR3 loop spans 16 amino acids. V gave up 4 bases and J gave up 4 bases; unmatched junction bases: 11. DNA of the CDR3: TGCGCCAGCAGCCGTGGTAGTAGCGGGACCCCAGATACGCAGTATTTT. Residues: CASSRGSSGTPDTQYF.

This rearrangement joins TRBV28 to TRBJ1-5, with 8 bases aligning to TRBD1. With 11 bases clipped from V and 7 bases from J, the junction kept 10 bases outside the gene matches. This CDR3 is built from 13 residues. Per germline, CDR1 MDHEN and CDR2 SYDVKM. The CDR3 nucleotides are TGTGCCGCAAGACAGGGGTCATGGCAGCCCCAGCATTTT. Translating it yields CAARQGSWQPQHF.

The chain carries TRBV29-1 and TRBJ1-2; D is perhaps TRBD1 (5 bases). Germline-derived CDR1 and CDR2 are SQVTM and ANQGSEA. The CDR3 runs 14 residues. The V end lost 0 bases, the J end lost 4 bases, and 12 bases lay between the germline ends. CDR3 protein: CSVEDKGTIYGYTF. The CDR3 nucleotides are TGCAGCGTTGAAGATAAAGGGACTATCTATGGCTACACCTTC.

V usage is TRBV28 and J usage is TRBJ2-4, with a weak D call TRBD2 (7 bases). The V end lost 5 bases, the J end lost 9 bases, and 26 bases lay between the germline ends. The CDR3 is 17 residues long. The germline V gene encodes CDR1 MDHEN and CDR2 SYDVKM. The CDR3 nucleotides are TGTGCCAGCAGTCCACGCACTCGGGGGGATCTAGGGGGCATTCAGTACTTC. Amino acids: CASSPRTRGDLGGIQYF.

The chain recombines TRBV5-4 with TRBJ2-7; D gene uncertain. The CDR3 loop spans 15 amino acids. Germline CDR1 SGHNT, CDR2 YYREEE (reference sequence). The germline V and J ends were trimmed by 0 bases and 1 base, with 11 bases remaining between them. The CDR3: CASSLDRALSYEQYF. The CDR3 DNA is TGTGCCAGCAGCTTGGACAGAGCACTATCCTACGAGCAGTACTTC.

The CDR3 DNA sequence: TGCGCCAGCAAGTATGCGGACACCGGGGAGCTGTTTTTT. Residues: CASKYADTGELFF. The chain combines TRBV5-1 with TRBJ2-2, with no clear D. The CDR3 is 13 residues long. Germline lookup yields CDR1 SGHRS and CDR2 YFSETQ. Trimming stripped 6 bases from V and 3 bases from J, with 9 bases between.

The chain employs TRBV6-4 and TRBJ2-7; D gene ambiguous. CDR1 is MRHNA and CDR2 is SNTAGT in the germline V gene. Deletions cut 2 bases from V and 6 bases from J, with 11 bases between. The CDR3 contains 13 residues. The CDR3 region is CASSDDGWCEQYF. In DNA form, the CDR3 reads TGTGCCAGCAGTGACGACGGTTGGTGCGAGCAGTACTTC.

The CDR3 DNA reads TGTGCCAGCAGTTTTTCGACAGGGATGAACACTGAAGCTTTCTTT. Translation: CASSFSTGMNTEAFF. The rearrangement uses TRBV6-5 and TRBJ1-1; 7 bases match TRBD1. V lost 4 bases, J lost 0 bases, and 5 bases stayed unmatched. The V gene's germline CDR1 is MNHEY and CDR2 SVGAGI. CDR3 size: 15 residues.

This rearrangement joins TRBV5-4 to TRBJ1-2; 8 bases line up with TRBD1. The CDR3 length is 12 residues. The germline V gene has CDR1 SGHNT and CDR2 YYREEE (reference sequence). The junction had 4 bases not matched to a gene; V was cut back by 4 bases and J by 8 bases. The CDR3 nucleotides are TGTGCCAGCAGCCTGGGACAGGTCGGCTACACCTTC. Translated: CASSLGQVGYTF.

The CDR3 is CASPRGKRGYTF. The CDR3 nucleotides are TGTGCCAGTCCCAGGGGAAAGCGTGGCTACACCTTC. The chain joins TRBV30 to TRBJ1-2, with a tentative D call TRBD1 (6 bases). V shed 8 bases and J shed 7 bases, with 17 bases lying between them. The CDR3 totals 12 residues. From germline, CDR1 is GTSNPN and CDR2 SVGIG (reference sequence).

The V and J genes are TRBV4-2 and TRBJ1-3; 7 nucleotides line up with TRBD1. CDR3 size: 16 residues. The junction had 4 bases not matched to a gene; V was cut back by 2 bases and J by 0 bases. Per the germline V gene, CDR1 is LGHNA and CDR2 is YNFKEQ. CDR3 in amino acids: CASSQSTGASGNTIYF. The CDR3 nucleotides read TGTGCCAGCAGCCAATCTACAGGGGCCTCTGGAAACACCATATATTTT.

CDR3 sequence reads: CASSPGTLGNTIYF. The CDR3 bases are TGCGCCAGCAGCCCTGGGACACTGGGAAACACCATATATTTT. This chain links TRBV5-1 with TRBJ1-3; perhaps TRBD1 as D (6 bases). CDR3 length: 14 amino acids. V was trimmed by 4 bases and J by 4 bases, leaving 12 bases between them. Germline-derived CDR1 and CDR2 are SGHRS and YFSETQ.

The chain uses TRBV10-3 and TRBJ2-5; 7 bases line up with TRBD1. Losses at the gene ends were 4 bases for V and 5 bases for J; bases not matched to a gene: 10. Per the germline V gene, CDR1 is ENHRY and CDR2 is SYGVKD. The CDR3 loop spans 15 amino acids. CDR3 in DNA: TGTGCCATCAGTGGTGGGGGACAGCATTCGGAGACCCAGTACTTC. This sequence encodes CAISGGGQHSETQYF.

In its sample, this clone was seen a few times. This rearrangement joins TRBV9 to TRBJ2-1, with 7 bases identical to TRBD1. This CDR3 region has 15 residues. Germline-derived CDR1 and CDR2 are SGDLS and YYNGEE. After removal of 2 bases from V and 4 bases from J, the junction contained 6 bases not matched to a gene. The CDR3 sequence: CASSVHLQGYNEQFF. The CDR3 DNA is TGTGCCAGCAGCGTTCACCTACAGGGGTACAATGAGCAGTTCTTC.

The CDR3 loop reads CASSQDASEGNTIYF. The CDR3, as DNA: TGCGCCAGCAGCCAAGATGCGTCCGAGGGAAACACCATATATTTT. The chain couples TRBV4-1 to TRBJ1-3; D is unclear. V was clipped by 0 bases and J by 4 bases, with 10 bases between them. Germline V gives CDR1 MGHRA, CDR2 YSYEKL. CDR3 length equals 15 residues.

The genes are TRBV28 and TRBJ2-1; D possibly corresponds to TRBD2 (6 bases). The V gene's germline CDR1 is MDHEN and CDR2 SYDVKM. The CDR3 extends over 15 amino acids. V was shortened by 4 bases and J by 7 bases, with 17 bases between the two germline ends. The CDR3, as DNA: TGTGCCAGCAGTTCTTTGGGGGGAAATAGGAATGAGCAGTTCTTC. It encodes CASSSLGGNRNEQFF.

The genes are TRBV27 and TRBJ2-7; D perhaps matches TRBD2 (5 bases). The CDR3 spans 14 residues. The germline V gene has CDR1 MNHEY and CDR2 SMNVEV (reference sequence). The V and J ends lost 2 bases and 0 bases respectively, with 8 bases between them. The CDR3 DNA reads TGTGCCAGCAGTTTAGGGAGAGGCTCCTACGAGCAGTACTTC. Encoded protein: CASSLGRGSYEQYF.

This chain joins TRBV11-2 and TRBJ2-1; 13 positions match TRBD2. Per germline, CDR1 SGHAT and CDR2 FQNNGV. This CDR3 is 18 amino acids long. V lost 5 bases, J lost 1 base, and 8 bases stayed unmatched. In DNA form, the CDR3 reads TGTGCCAGCAGCAGAGGGACTAGCGGGACAGTTTCCTACAATGAGCAGTTCTTC. This sequence encodes CASSRGTSGTVSYNEQFF. Together with reference TRBV11-2 and TRBJ2-1, the CDR3 gives the full variable domain: EAGVAQSPRYKIIEKRQSVAFWCNPISGHATLYWYQQILGQGPKLLIQFQNNGVVDDSQLPKDRFSAERLKGVDSTLKIQPAKLEDSAVYLCASSRGTSGTVSYNEQFFGPGTRLTVL.

The V call is TRBV9, the J call TRBJ2-4; possibly TRBD2 for D (6 bases). Germline CDR1 is SGDLS and CDR2 is YYNGEE. The CDR3 totals 15 residues. Trimming took 4 bases from V and 9 from J, leaving 20 bases between them. The DNA for the CDR3 is TGTGCCAGCAGCCCCGAGGCGGGAACCCCCAGCATTCAGTACTTC. As protein: CASSPEAGTPSIQYF.

The genes are TRBV10-1 and TRBJ2-3, with 7 bases lining up with TRBD2. This CDR3 is 16 amino acids long. With 6 bases clipped from V and 6 bases from J, the junction kept 15 bases outside the gene matches. The germline gives CDR1 WNHNN, CDR2 SYGVQD (reference sequence). CDR3 sequence reads: CASSPHRGGRGDTQYF. CDR3 coding DNA: TGCGCCAGCAGCCCTCATCGTGGCGGGCGGGGGGATACGCAGTATTTT.

This chain joins TRBV5-1 and TRBJ1-1; the match to TRBD1 covers 10 bases. Per germline, CDR1 SGHRS and CDR2 YFSETQ. The CDR3 totals 14 residues. V shed 5 bases and J 10 bases; nucleotides not matched to a gene: 11. CDR3 amino acids: CASRRTGGEVGAFF. The CDR3 coding sequence is TGCGCCAGCAGACGGACAGGGGGTGAGGTTGGAGCTTTCTTT.

Concerning this clone: The same CDR3 also results from other DNA sequences found in this sample. The CDR3: CASSLDRGPYNEQFF. The CDR3 region has the DNA TGTGCCAGCAGCCTCGACAGGGGGCCGTACAATGAGCAGTTCTTC. This chain links TRBV5-4 with TRBJ2-1, with 10 bases fitting TRBD1. Per germline, CDR1 SGHNT and CDR2 YYREEE (reference sequence). This CDR3 has 15 amino acids. J lost 4 bases, V lost 4 bases, and 5 bases had no gene match.

V gene TRBV23-1 combines with J gene TRBJ2-5; D call uncertain. TRBV23-1 is placed among ORFs of uncertain function. Trimming removed 2 bases at V and 3 bases at J, with 7 bases between. The CDR3 sequence is 13 residues long. Here the CDR3 DNA reads TGCGCCAGCAGTCAAGGGGAAGAAGAGACCCAGTACTTC. Translation: CASSQGEEETQYF.

A few counts support this clone. V usage is TRBV2 and J usage is TRBJ2-3; 9 nucleotides match TRBD1. The CDR3 has 14 amino acids. Losses at the gene ends were 6 bases for V and 6 bases for J; bases not matched to a gene: 7. The V gene's germline CDR1 is SNHLY and CDR2 FYNNEI. The CDR3 spells CASSADRGGDTQYF. CDR3 nucleotides: TGTGCCAGCAGCGCCGACAGGGGGGGGGATACGCAGTATTTT.

This chain uses TRBV25-1 with TRBJ1-5; D ambiguous. V was pared by 3 bases and J by 3 bases, with 9 bases between. Germline V gene lookup returns CDR1 MGHDK and CDR2 SYGVNS. This CDR3 is built from 14 residues. The CDR3 protein is CASSDRQLNQPQHF. The CDR3 DNA reads as TGTGCCAGCAGTGATCGACAACTCAATCAGCCCCAGCATTTT.

This clone was seen many times. Distinct nucleotide sequences in the sample also encode this CDR3. The rearrangement uses TRBV19 and TRBJ2-4, with D possibly matching TRBD2 (6 bases). V was cut by 4 bases and J by 2 bases, with 18 bases left in between. The germline gives CDR1 LNHDA, CDR2 SQIVND (reference sequence). The CDR3 contains 17 residues. The CDR3, as DNA: TGTGCCAGTAGTACCCACGAAGCGGGTAGAACCAAAAACATTCAGTACTTC. Translated, it gives CASSTHEAGRTKNIQYF.

The table lists this clone with a few counts. This rearrangement joins TRBV7-8 to TRBJ2-7; no reliable D call. V was shortened by 5 bases and J by 5 bases, with 13 bases between the two germline ends. From germline, CDR1 is SGHVS and CDR2 FQNEAQ. The CDR3 consists of 13 residues. This CDR3 reads CASSPDMRDEQYF. CDR3 bases: TGTGCCAGCAGCCCCGACATGAGAGACGAGCAGTACTTC. Combining the CDR3 with reference TRBV7-8 and TRBJ2-7 gives the whole variable domain GAGVSQSPRYKVAKRGQDVALRCDPISGHVSLFWYQQALGQGPEFLTYFQNEAQLDKSGLPSDRFFAERPEGSVSTLKIQRTQQEDSAVYLCASSPDMRDEQYFGPGTRLTVT.

V is TRBV6-6 and J is TRBJ2-7; a possible D gene is TRBD2 (5 bases). Trimming took 7 bases from V and 4 from J, leaving 14 bases between them. The CDR3 has 13 residues. Germline CDR1 MNHNY, CDR2 SVGAGI (reference sequence). The CDR3 sequence is CASKNQRSYEQYF. CDR3 sequence (DNA): TGTGCCAGCAAAAACCAGCGGTCTTACGAGCAGTACTTC.

V gene TRBV28 combines with J gene TRBJ1-5; D is undetermined. This CDR3 region has 21 residues. The V end was cut by 5 bases, the J end by 2 bases, with 31 bases between. Germline loops: CDR1 MDHEN, CDR2 SYDVKM. CDR3 region: CASSTRTSQVSPRERNQPQHF. Here the CDR3 DNA reads TGTGCCAGCAGTACTCGGACGTCCCAAGTAAGTCCGAGAGAGCGCAATCAGCCCCAGCATTTT. The entire variable domain, with the rest obtained from reference TRBV28 and TRBJ1-5, is as follows: DVKVTQSSRYLVKRTGEKVFLECVQDMDHENMFWYRQDPGLGLRLIYFSYDVKMKEKGDIPEGYSVSREKKERFSLILESASTNQTSMYLCASSTRTSQVSPRERNQPQHFGDGTRLSIL.

The table lists this clone with a count of one. This sequence joins TRBV19 and TRBJ1-5; D call uncertain. With 5 bases removed from V and 0 bases from J, the gap between germline ends came to 8 bases. The CDR3 runs to 14 residues. Germline V lookup: CDR1 LNHDA, CDR2 SQIVND (reference sequence). Written as DNA, the CDR3 is TGTGCCAGTAGTTACGACTATAGCAATCAGCCCCAGCATTTT. It translates to CASSYDYSNQPQHF.